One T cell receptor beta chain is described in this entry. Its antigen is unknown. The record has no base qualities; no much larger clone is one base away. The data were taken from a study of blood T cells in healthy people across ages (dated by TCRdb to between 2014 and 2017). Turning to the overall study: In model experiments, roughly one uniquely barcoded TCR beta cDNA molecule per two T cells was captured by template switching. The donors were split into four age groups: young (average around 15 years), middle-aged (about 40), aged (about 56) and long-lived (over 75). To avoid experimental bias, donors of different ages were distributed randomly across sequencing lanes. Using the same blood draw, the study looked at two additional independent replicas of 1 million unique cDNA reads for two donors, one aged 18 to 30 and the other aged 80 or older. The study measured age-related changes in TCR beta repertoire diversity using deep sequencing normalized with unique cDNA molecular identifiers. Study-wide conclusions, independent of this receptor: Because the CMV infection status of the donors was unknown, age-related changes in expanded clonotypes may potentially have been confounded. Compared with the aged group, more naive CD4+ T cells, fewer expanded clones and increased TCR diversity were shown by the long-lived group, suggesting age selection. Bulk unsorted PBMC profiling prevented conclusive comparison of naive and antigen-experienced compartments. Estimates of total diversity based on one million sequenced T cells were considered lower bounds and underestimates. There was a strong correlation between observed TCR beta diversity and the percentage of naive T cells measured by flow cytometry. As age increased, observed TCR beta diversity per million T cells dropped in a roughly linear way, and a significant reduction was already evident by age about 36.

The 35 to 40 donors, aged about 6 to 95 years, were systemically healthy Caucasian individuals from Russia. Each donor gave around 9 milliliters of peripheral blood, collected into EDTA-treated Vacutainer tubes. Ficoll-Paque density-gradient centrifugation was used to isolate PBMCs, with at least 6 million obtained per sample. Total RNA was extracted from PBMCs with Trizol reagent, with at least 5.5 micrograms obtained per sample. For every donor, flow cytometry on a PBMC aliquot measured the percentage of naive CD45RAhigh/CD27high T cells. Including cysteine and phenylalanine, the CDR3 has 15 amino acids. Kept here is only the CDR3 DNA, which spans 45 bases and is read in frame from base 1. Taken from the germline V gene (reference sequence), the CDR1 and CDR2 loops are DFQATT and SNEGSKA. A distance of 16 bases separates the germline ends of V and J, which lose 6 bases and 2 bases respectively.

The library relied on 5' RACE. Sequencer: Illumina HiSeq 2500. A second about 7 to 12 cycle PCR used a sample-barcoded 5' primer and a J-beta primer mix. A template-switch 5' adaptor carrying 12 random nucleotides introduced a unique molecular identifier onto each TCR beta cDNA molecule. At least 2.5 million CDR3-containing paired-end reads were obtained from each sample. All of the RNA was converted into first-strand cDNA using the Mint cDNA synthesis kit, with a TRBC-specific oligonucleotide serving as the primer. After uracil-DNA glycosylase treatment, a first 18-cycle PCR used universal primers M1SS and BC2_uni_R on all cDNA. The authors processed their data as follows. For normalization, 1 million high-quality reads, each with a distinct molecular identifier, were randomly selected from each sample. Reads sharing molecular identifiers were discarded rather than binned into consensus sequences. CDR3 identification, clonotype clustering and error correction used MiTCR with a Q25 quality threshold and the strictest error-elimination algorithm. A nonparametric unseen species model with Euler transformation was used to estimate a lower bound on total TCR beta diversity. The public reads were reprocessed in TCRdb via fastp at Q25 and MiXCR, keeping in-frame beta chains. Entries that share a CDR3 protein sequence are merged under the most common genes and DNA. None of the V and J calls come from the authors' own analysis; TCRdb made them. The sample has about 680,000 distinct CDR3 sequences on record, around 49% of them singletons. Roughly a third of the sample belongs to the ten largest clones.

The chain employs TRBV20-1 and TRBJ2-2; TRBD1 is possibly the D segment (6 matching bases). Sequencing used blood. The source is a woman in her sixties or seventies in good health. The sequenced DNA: TGCAGTGCAGCACCGCACAGGGATAACACCGGGGAGCTGTTTTTT. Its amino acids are CSAAPHRDNTGELFF.